The rows below give T cell receptor beta chains drawn from one sample of a study of blood T cell repertoires in COVID-19. Sequenced by immunoSEQ multiplex PCR; TCRdb stores in-frame clones only, minus some. The sample has about 160,000 clones, about 81% seen once. Sequencing was done on a sample of peripheral blood. Receptors originate from a man in his sixties with active or convalescent COVID-19. CDR3s include the opening cysteine and the closing phenylalanine or tryptophan. Each record gives: J gene, V gene, clone size, D gene, CDR3 DNA, CDR3 protein. The D gene is left open where the match is weak. The size field is filled for only some rows; it gives once, few, many or a size class.

j_call: TRBJ1-6; v_call: TRBV7-9; clone_size: -; d_call: -; cdr3_nt: TGTGCCAGCAGCTTACGGCAGGTCGATTCACCCCTCCACTTT; cdr3_aa: CASSLRQVDSPLHF
j_call: TRBJ2-1; v_call: TRBV19; clone_size: -; d_call: -; cdr3_nt: TGTGCCAGTAGTATCGAGTATTCCTACAATGAGCAGTTCTTC; cdr3_aa: CASSIEYSYNEQFF
j_call: TRBJ1-6; v_call: TRBV7-2; clone_size: -; d_call: -; cdr3_nt: TGTGCCAGCGGCACAGGGTCCTATAATTCACCCCTCCACTTT; cdr3_aa: CASGTGSYNSPLHF
j_call: TRBJ2-7; v_call: TRBV19; clone_size: -; d_call: -; cdr3_nt: TGTGCCAGTAGTATAGAGGCGGGGCTCGAGCAGTACTTC; cdr3_aa: CASSIEAGLEQYF
j_call: TRBJ2-3; v_call: TRBV7-2; clone_size: -; d_call: -; cdr3_nt: TGTGCCAGCAGCCCAGTTCGGGGAGGCCCTAGCACAGATACGCAGTATTTT; cdr3_aa: CASSPVRGGPSTDTQYF
j_call: TRBJ2-1; v_call: TRBV2; clone_size: -; d_call: TRBD2; cdr3_nt: TGTGCCAGCAGGACAGAGGCTAGCGGGAGGATGTCCTACAATGAGCAGTTCTTC; cdr3_aa: CASRTEASGRMSYNEQFF
j_call: TRBJ2-1; v_call: TRBV5-1; clone_size: once; d_call: -; cdr3_nt: TGCGCCAGCAGCCCCCCTGTGGCCAACCCAAACAATGAGCAGTTCTTC; cdr3_aa: CASSPPVANPNNEQFF
j_call: TRBJ2-2; v_call: TRBV11-2; clone_size: -; d_call: -; cdr3_nt: TGTGCCAGCAGCCCGCGGGGTGGGTCCGGGGAGCTGTTTTTT; cdr3_aa: CASSPRGGSGELFF
j_call: TRBJ2-7; v_call: TRBV29-1; clone_size: few; d_call: -; cdr3_nt: TGCAGCGTTGAATGGGGTGGGACTCGGTACTTC; cdr3_aa: CSVEWGGTRYF
j_call: TRBJ2-1; v_call: TRBV5-1; clone_size: -; d_call: TRBD1; cdr3_nt: TGCGCCAGCAGCCGGGAAGGGACAGGGGAGAATGAGCAGTTCTTC; cdr3_aa: CASSREGTGENEQFF
j_call: TRBJ2-7; v_call: TRBV18; clone_size: -; d_call: TRBD2; cdr3_nt: TGTGCCAGCTCACCATTCCCTACGACTAGCGGTCGTTACGAGCAGTACTTC; cdr3_aa: CASSPFPTTSGRYEQYF
j_call: TRBJ2-5; v_call: TRBV19; clone_size: -; d_call: TRBD2; cdr3_nt: TGTGCCAGTAGTTCTCGGGGAGGGAAGGGGGAGACCCAGTACTTC; cdr3_aa: CASSSRGGKGETQYF
j_call: TRBJ1-2; v_call: TRBV6-5; clone_size: -; d_call: TRBD1; cdr3_nt: TGTGCCAGCAGTTACCGGGACAGGGGGGCCTATGGCTACACCTTC; cdr3_aa: CASSYRDRGAYGYTF
j_call: TRBJ2-2; v_call: TRBV5-4; clone_size: -; d_call: TRBD2; cdr3_nt: TGTGCCAGCAGCTTCAGGCGGGAGGTTACCGGGGAGCTGTTTTTT; cdr3_aa: CASSFRREVTGELFF
j_call: TRBJ2-1; v_call: TRBV10-1; clone_size: -; d_call: TRBD2; cdr3_nt: TGCGCCAGCAGTGAAGTCAGCGGGGCCTACAATGAGCAGTTCTTC; cdr3_aa: CASSEVSGAYNEQFF
j_call: TRBJ1-3; v_call: TRBV2; clone_size: -; d_call: -; cdr3_nt: TGTGCCAGCAGTGTAGGGGGTCTCGAGAACACCATATATTTT; cdr3_aa: CASSVGGLENTIYF
j_call: TRBJ2-5; v_call: TRBV4-2; clone_size: -; d_call: TRBD2; cdr3_nt: TGTGCCAGCAGCTCCCGGGGGGGGGAGACCCAGTACTTC; cdr3_aa: CASSSRGGETQYF
j_call: TRBJ2-3; v_call: TRBV3-1/TRBV3-2; clone_size: -; d_call: -; cdr3_nt: TGTGCCAGCAGCCCCAGGGATCTCTGGACAGATACGCAGTATTTT; cdr3_aa: CASSPRDLWTDTQYF
j_call: TRBJ2-1; v_call: TRBV19; clone_size: -; d_call: TRBD2; cdr3_nt: TGTGCCAGTAGTATTCAGGCTAGCGGCTCCAGTTCCTACAATGAGCAGTTCTTC; cdr3_aa: CASSIQASGSSSYNEQFF
j_call: TRBJ1-5; v_call: TRBV6-6; clone_size: -; d_call: -; cdr3_nt: TGTGCCAGCAGTTACTCACAGGGAGAACAGCCCCAGCATTTT; cdr3_aa: CASSYSQGEQPQHF
j_call: TRBJ1-4; v_call: TRBV7-9; clone_size: few; d_call: -; cdr3_nt: TGTGCCAGCAGCTTAGGGCGGGGGGAAAAACTGTTTTTT; cdr3_aa: CASSLGRGEKLFF
j_call: TRBJ2-7; v_call: TRBV7-9; clone_size: -; d_call: -; cdr3_nt: TGTGCCAGCAGCGGCACTACAGGGTACTACGAGCAGTACTTC; cdr3_aa: CASSGTTGYYEQYF
j_call: TRBJ1-1; v_call: TRBV2; clone_size: few; d_call: -; cdr3_nt: TGTGCCAGCAGCTACGGAGACGAAGCTTTCTTT; cdr3_aa: CASSYGDEAFF
j_call: TRBJ1-1; v_call: TRBV5-1; clone_size: -; d_call: -; cdr3_nt: TGCGCCAGCAGCTTGGGGCCGGGAACAACTGAAGCTTTCTTT; cdr3_aa: CASSLGPGTTEAFF
j_call: TRBJ2-5; v_call: TRBV1; clone_size: -; d_call: -; cdr3_nt: TGCACCAGCAGCCATCTGGGACTAGCGGACCCGTACCAAGAGACCCAGTACTTC; cdr3_aa: CTSSHLGLADPYQETQYF
j_call: TRBJ1-1; v_call: TRBV5-4; clone_size: -; d_call: -; cdr3_nt: TGTGCCAGCAGCTTGGACTGGAACACTGAAGCTTTCTTT; cdr3_aa: CASSLDWNTEAFF
j_call: TRBJ1-6; v_call: TRBV5-8; clone_size: -; d_call: -; cdr3_nt: TGTGCCAGCAGCTTGGGACTTCGGGAGGCTTCACCCCTCCACTTT; cdr3_aa: CASSLGLREASPLHF
j_call: TRBJ1-6; v_call: TRBV5-1; clone_size: few; d_call: -; cdr3_nt: TGCGCCAGCAGCAATGGACAGAACTATAATTCACCCCTCCACTTT; cdr3_aa: CASSNGQNYNSPLHF
j_call: TRBJ1-2; v_call: TRBV5-6; clone_size: -; d_call: -; cdr3_nt: TGTGCCAGCAGCTTATGGGAGGGGACCTATGGCTACACCTTC; cdr3_aa: CASSLWEGTYGYTF
j_call: TRBJ1-6; v_call: TRBV4-1; clone_size: -; d_call: -; cdr3_nt: TGCGCCAGCAGCCTCCGAGCCGTAGATTCTAATTCACCCCTCCACTTT; cdr3_aa: CASSLRAVDSNSPLHF
j_call: TRBJ1-1; v_call: TRBV4-1; clone_size: -; d_call: -; cdr3_nt: TGCGCCAGCAGCCTAGGACAGACTGAAGCTTTCTTT; cdr3_aa: CASSLGQTEAFF
j_call: TRBJ1-1; v_call: TRBV7-2; clone_size: -; d_call: -; cdr3_nt: TGTGCCAGCAGCCGGGGACAGAACACTGAAGCTTTCTTT; cdr3_aa: CASSRGQNTEAFF
j_call: TRBJ2-1; v_call: TRBV12-3/TRBV12-4; clone_size: -; d_call: -; cdr3_nt: TGTGCCAGCAGTTTTGGAGCTATCCAAGAGCAGTTCTTC; cdr3_aa: CASSFGAIQEQFF
j_call: TRBJ1-1; v_call: TRBV27; clone_size: -; d_call: -; cdr3_nt: TGTGCCAGCAGTTTATCGAATCCGGGAGGTACTGAAGCTTTCTTT; cdr3_aa: CASSLSNPGGTEAFF
j_call: TRBJ2-2; v_call: TRBV27; clone_size: -; d_call: -; cdr3_nt: TGTGCCAGCAGGGAACTAGGCCACACCGGGGAGCTGTTTTTT; cdr3_aa: CASRELGHTGELFF
j_call: TRBJ2-7; v_call: TRBV4-2; clone_size: -; d_call: TRBD2; cdr3_nt: TGTGCCAGCAGCCAGGAGCGGGGGTCCCACGAGCAGTACTTC; cdr3_aa: CASSQERGSHEQYF
j_call: TRBJ2-7; v_call: TRBV15; clone_size: -; d_call: -; cdr3_nt: TGTGCCACCAGCATAGCGGAGAGGGAGCAGTACTTC; cdr3_aa: CATSIAEREQYF
j_call: TRBJ1-2; v_call: TRBV19; clone_size: -; d_call: -; cdr3_nt: TGTGCCAGTAGCACTACCGAGATAGCTAACTATGGCTACACCTTC; cdr3_aa: CASSTTEIANYGYTF
j_call: TRBJ2-3; v_call: TRBV11-1; clone_size: -; d_call: TRBD1; cdr3_nt: TGTGCCAGCAGATCAGACAGGGTCGATGTTACGCAGTATTTT; cdr3_aa: CASRSDRVDVTQYF
j_call: TRBJ2-7; v_call: TRBV5-1; clone_size: -; d_call: TRBD1; cdr3_nt: TGCGCCAGCAGCAGCGGGACAGGGTACTCCTACGAGCAGTACTTC; cdr3_aa: CASSSGTGYSYEQYF
j_call: TRBJ2-3; v_call: TRBV28; clone_size: -; d_call: TRBD2; cdr3_nt: TGTGCCAGCAGCCCTCCGGGACTAGCGGGGAGCACAGATACGCAGTATTTT; cdr3_aa: CASSPPGLAGSTDTQYF
j_call: TRBJ2-1; v_call: TRBV11-3; clone_size: -; d_call: TRBD2; cdr3_nt: TGTGCCAGCAGCTTGAGGAGCGGGGACAATGAGCAGTTCTTC; cdr3_aa: CASSLRSGDNEQFF
j_call: TRBJ2-1; v_call: TRBV28; clone_size: -; d_call: TRBD2; cdr3_nt: TGTGCCAGCAGCCCACCCTCGGGGGGGAGAGGGTACAATGAGCAGTTCTTC; cdr3_aa: CASSPPSGGRGYNEQFF
j_call: TRBJ2-7; v_call: TRBV7-8; clone_size: -; d_call: TRBD1; cdr3_nt: TGTGCCAGCAGCCCAGGGGGCCCGAGCTCCTACGAGCAGTACTTC; cdr3_aa: CASSPGGPSSYEQYF
j_call: TRBJ2-7; v_call: TRBV7-3; clone_size: -; d_call: TRBD1; cdr3_nt: TGTGCCAGCAGCTCGGGACAGCTCGAGCAGTACTTC; cdr3_aa: CASSSGQLEQYF
j_call: TRBJ1-2; v_call: TRBV19; clone_size: -; d_call: TRBD1; cdr3_nt: TGTGCCAGTAGTATCACAGGGGGCCACTATGGCTACACCTTC; cdr3_aa: CASSITGGHYGYTF